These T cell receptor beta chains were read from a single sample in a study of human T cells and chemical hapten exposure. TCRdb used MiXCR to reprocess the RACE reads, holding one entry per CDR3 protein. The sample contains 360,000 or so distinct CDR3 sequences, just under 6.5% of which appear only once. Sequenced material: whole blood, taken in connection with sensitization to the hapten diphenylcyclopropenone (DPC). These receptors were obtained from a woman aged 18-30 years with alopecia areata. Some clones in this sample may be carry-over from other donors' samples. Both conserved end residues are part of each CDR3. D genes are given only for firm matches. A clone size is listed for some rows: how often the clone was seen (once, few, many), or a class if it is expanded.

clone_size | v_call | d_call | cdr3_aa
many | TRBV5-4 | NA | CASSLRGAGMGYTF
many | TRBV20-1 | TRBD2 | CSASSLAGDYEQYF
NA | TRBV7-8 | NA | CASSLGPSGITQETQYF
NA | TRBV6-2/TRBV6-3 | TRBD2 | CASSYYSSGVGETQYF
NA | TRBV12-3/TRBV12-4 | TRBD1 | CASSIFDRGTEAFF
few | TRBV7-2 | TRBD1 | CASSARQGARTGELFF
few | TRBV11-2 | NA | CASSLDPDTQYF
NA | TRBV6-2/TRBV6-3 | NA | CASSYYGGGGSYEQYF
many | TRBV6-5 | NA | CASSSYRQLNTEAFF
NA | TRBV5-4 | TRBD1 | CASSLGQGNNEQFF
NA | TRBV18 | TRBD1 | CASSEGQGRNIQYF
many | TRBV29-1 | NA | CSGIGMGADTQYF
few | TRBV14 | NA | CASSESGATDTQYF
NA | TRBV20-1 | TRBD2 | CSARVGTSAGDEQFF
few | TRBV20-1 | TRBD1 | CSANPTGTATGYTF
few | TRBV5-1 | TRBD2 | CASSSSGGAYEQYF
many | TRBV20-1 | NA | CSARVPVNTEAFF
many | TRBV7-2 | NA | CASSGRGAGTQYF
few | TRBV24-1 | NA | CATSALQAMNTEAFF
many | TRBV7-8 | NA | CASSLEVAGGGGYTF
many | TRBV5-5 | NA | CASSSLVGLEAFF
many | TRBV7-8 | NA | CASSLGPKETQYF
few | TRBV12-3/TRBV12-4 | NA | CASSPLLGTQYF
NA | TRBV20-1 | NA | CSARVSPPVFEAFF
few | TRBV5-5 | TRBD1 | CASSLEIGTGTYGYTF
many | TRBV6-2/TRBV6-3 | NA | CASSVSSYEQYF
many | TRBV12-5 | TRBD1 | CASAQGAVSNQPQHF
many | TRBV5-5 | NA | CASSLWTIPSTNQPQHF
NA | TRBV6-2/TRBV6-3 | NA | CASGRAYSNQPQLF
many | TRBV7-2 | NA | CASRRVGSGGYTF
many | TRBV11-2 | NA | CASNRGFSTDTQYF
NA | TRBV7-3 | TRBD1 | CASSLWGTASNEQFF
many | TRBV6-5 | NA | CASSYEGEQFF
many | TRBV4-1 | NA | CASSQDKVLLHF
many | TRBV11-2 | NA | CASSLDSSYYGYTF
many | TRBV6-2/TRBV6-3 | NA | CASRHPGGRGPQHF
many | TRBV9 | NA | CASSAGTEAGQPQHF
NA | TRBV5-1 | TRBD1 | CASSPQGVIQPQHF
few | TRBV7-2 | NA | CASSTQDGGYGYTF
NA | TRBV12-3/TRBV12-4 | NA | CASSPPPRGLRYEQYF
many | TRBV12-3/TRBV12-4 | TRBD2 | CASSWFARRGDNEQFF
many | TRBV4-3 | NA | CASSQDKVSPLHF
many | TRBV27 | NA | CASSLFPKTGWNSPLHF
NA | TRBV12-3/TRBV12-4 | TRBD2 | CASSPLAGGQQTQYF
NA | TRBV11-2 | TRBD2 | CASSFRGAYEQYF